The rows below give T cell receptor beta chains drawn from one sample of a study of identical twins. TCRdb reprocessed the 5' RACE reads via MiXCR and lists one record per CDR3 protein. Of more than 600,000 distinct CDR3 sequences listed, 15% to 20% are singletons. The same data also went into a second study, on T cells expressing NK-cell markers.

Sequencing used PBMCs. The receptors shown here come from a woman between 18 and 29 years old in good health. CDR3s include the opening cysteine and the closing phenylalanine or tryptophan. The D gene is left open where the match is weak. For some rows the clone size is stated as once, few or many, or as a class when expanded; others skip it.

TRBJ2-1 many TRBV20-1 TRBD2 TGCAGTGCTAGAGTACGTCTAGCGGGGCCTCTAGTACGCAAGAATGAGCAGTTCTTC CSARVRLAGPLVRKNEQFF
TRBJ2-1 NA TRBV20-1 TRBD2 TGCAGAGCCACGCCCGCGGGAGAGAGCTACAATGAGCAGTTCTTC CRATPAGESYNEQFF
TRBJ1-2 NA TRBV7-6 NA TGTGCCAGCAGCCTTTACGTAACTGGCTACACCTTC CASSLYVTGYTF
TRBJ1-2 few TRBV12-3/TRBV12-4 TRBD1 TGTGCCAGCAGTTTAGGGGGACAGCCAAACTATGGCTACACCTTC CASSLGGQPNYGYTF
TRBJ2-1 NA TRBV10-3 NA TGTGCCATCAGTGCGGTGCAGAGCTCCTACAATGAGCAGTTCTTC CAISAVQSSYNEQFF
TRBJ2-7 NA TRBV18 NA TGTGCCAGCTCACCTACTACAGCCGACGAGCAGTACTTC CASSPTTADEQYF
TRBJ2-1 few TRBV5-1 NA TGCGCCAGCAGCTTCAGCGACTCCCTCTACAATGAGCAGTTCTTC CASSFSDSLYNEQFF
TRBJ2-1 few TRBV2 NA TGTGCCAGCAGTAAAACAGGCAATGAGCAGTTCTTC CASSKTGNEQFF
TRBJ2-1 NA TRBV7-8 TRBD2 TGTGCCAGCAGCACAAGGCTAGCGGGGGGGAGCTCCTACAATGAGCAGTTCTTC CASSTRLAGGSSYNEQFF
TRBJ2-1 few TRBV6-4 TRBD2 TGTGCCAGCAGTGACTCGGTAGCGGGAGGGTTCAATGAGCAGTTCTTC CASSDSVAGGFNEQFF
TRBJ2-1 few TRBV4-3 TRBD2 TGCGCCAGCAGCCAAGTCCCATTAGCGGGAGATGAGCAGTTCTTC CASSQVPLAGDEQFF
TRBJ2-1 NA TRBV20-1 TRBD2 TGCAGTGCTAGAGATCCGCTAGCGGGAGTATATGAGCAGTTCTTC CSARDPLAGVYEQFF
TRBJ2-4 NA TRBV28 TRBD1 TGTGCCAGCAGCAGACAGGGCCAAGTCAAAAACATTCAGTACTTC CASSRQGQVKNIQYF
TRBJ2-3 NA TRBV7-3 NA TGTGCCAGCAGTCCGGTGGGCAGGGTGGCGACAGATACGCAGTATTTT CASSPVGRVATDTQYF
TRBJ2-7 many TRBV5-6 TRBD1 TGTGCCAGCAGCTTGGGTTTCGGGACAGCCACCTACGAGCAGTACTTC CASSLGFGTATYEQYF
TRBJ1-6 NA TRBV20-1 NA TGCAGTGCTAGAGGGCAGGGTCAGACACCCCTCCACTTT CSARGQGQTPLHF